What follows are 26 T cell receptor beta chains derived from one specimen sequenced in a study of blood T cell repertoires in COVID-19 (dated by TCRdb to about 2020). Library method: the immunoSEQ multiplex PCR assay. The immuneACCESS repertoire file appears here via TCRdb, limited to in-frame rearrangements. These files lack a portion of the clones; in checked studies, under half of the deficit traces to unresolved V genes, and the cause of the others is not known. Within this sample are 300,000 to 400,000 clones, with over 75% of them counted one time only. 0.95% to 1% of the sample is taken by the ten largest. The sample was PBMCs or T cells enriched from blood (not recorded which). The receptors were sampled from a woman in her 30s with acute COVID-19.

The chain uses TRBV30 and TRBJ2-4, with a tentative D call TRBD2 (7 bases). Trimming took off 0 bases at V and 2 bases at J, with 11 bases between the two ends. CDR1 is GTSNPN, CDR2 SVGIG, per germline (reference sequence). The CDR3 loop spans 15 amino acids. CDR3 loop: CAWSVMGGPKNIQYF. The CDR3 nucleotides are TGTGCCTGGAGTGTGATGGGGGGGCCCAAAAACATTCAGTACTTC.

This rearrangement joins TRBV6-5 to TRBJ2-3; 9 bases line up with TRBD2. This CDR3 spans 14 amino acids. After removal of 6 bases from V and 3 bases from J, the junction contained 4 bases not matched to a gene. Per germline, CDR1 MNHEY and CDR2 SVGAGI. This CDR3 reads CASSLAGVTDTQYF. The CDR3 DNA reads as TGTGCCAGCAGCTTAGCGGGGGTAACAGATACGCAGTATTTT.

The sample holds one count of this clone. J is TRBJ1-5 and V is TRBV7-9; TRBD1 is a possible D gene (5 bases). CDR1 and CDR2 from the germline V gene are SEHNR and FQNEAQ (reference sequence). V dropped 5 bases and J dropped 2 bases, with 16 bases sitting between them. CDR3 size: 16 residues. The CDR3 bases are TGTGCCAGCAGCCCCCTGGGCAGGGAAGGCAATCAGCCCCAGCATTTT. Residues: CASSPLGREGNQPQHF.

The chain carries TRBV14 and TRBJ2-2; 7 positions match TRBD2. Germline values: CDR1 SGHDN, CDR2 FVKESK. Unmatched junction bases numbered 8, after V lost 1 base and J lost 6 bases. The CDR3 totals 16 residues. CDR3 sequence (DNA): TGTGCCAGCAGCCAAGTTCTTGGGACTATGGCCGGGGAGCTGTTTTTT. Translating it yields CASSQVLGTMAGELFF.

This chain uses TRBV29-1 with TRBJ1-1, with D unresolved. V lost 5 bases to trimming and J lost 4 bases, with 17 bases between them. This CDR3 contains 14 residues. Germline V gene lookup returns CDR1 SQVTM and CDR2 ANQGSEA. CDR3 coding DNA: TGCAGCGTTACCGTGGGCGCATTCGCCACTGAAGCTTTCTTT. Translating it yields CSVTVGAFATEAFF.

The chain carries TRBV11-2 and TRBJ2-3, with D unresolved. This CDR3 has 14 residues. V was clipped by 4 bases and J by 9 bases, with 17 bases between them. Germline lookup yields CDR1 SGHAT and CDR2 FQNNGV. This chain's CDR3 is CASSSSRVSPTQYF. The CDR3 DNA sequence: TGTGCCAGCAGCTCCTCCCGCGTTTCCCCCACGCAGTATTTT.

This chain uses TRBV5-1 with TRBJ2-3, with 7 bases aligning to TRBD2. Trimming cost V 8 bases and J 4 bases; bases outside gene matches: 13. The CDR3 spans 15 residues. The germline V gene has CDR1 SGHRS and CDR2 YFSETQ. The CDR3: CASKTGTGGPDTQYF. The CDR3 DNA is TGCGCCAGTAAGACCGGGACGGGAGGTCCAGATACGCAGTATTTT.

The chain uses TRBV5-1 and TRBJ2-3; 14 bases agree with TRBD2. The V and J ends lost 5 bases and 0 bases, in that order; junction bases with no gene match: 8. Germline CDR1 SGHRS, CDR2 YFSETQ. The CDR3 extends over 18 amino acids. The CDR3 sequence is CASRMRLAGGPSTDTQYF. Written as DNA, the CDR3 is TGCGCCAGCAGGATGAGACTAGCGGGGGGGCCGAGCACAGATACGCAGTATTTT. Full variable domain (missing parts from reference TRBV5-1 and TRBJ2-3): KAGVTQTPRYLIKTRGQQVTLSCSPISGHRSVSWYQQTPGQGLQFLFEYFSETQRNKGNFPGRFSGRQFSNSRSEMNVSTLELGDSALYLCASRMRLAGGPSTDTQYFGPGTRLTVL.

The chain uses TRBV19 and TRBJ2-7; D might be TRBD2 (5 bases). The CDR3 length is 13 residues. Germline assignment: CDR1 LNHDA and CDR2 SQIVND (reference sequence). V was pared by 5 bases and J by 5 bases, with 13 bases between. The CDR3 DNA reads as TGTGCCAGTAGTCCAACGGCCGGGGACGAGCAGTACTTC. Amino acids: CASSPTAGDEQYF.

This clone was seen many times. The gene calls are TRBV29-1 and TRBJ2-7, with D possibly TRBD2 on 6 matching bases. The CDR3 runs 15 residues. Germline V lookup: CDR1 SQVTM, CDR2 ANQGSEA. Trimming removed 4 bases from V and 6 bases from J, with 22 bases in between. The CDR3 protein is CSVAPTSGRSGEQYF. In DNA form, the CDR3 reads TGCAGCGTTGCTCCAACTTCAGGGAGGTCCGGCGAGCAGTACTTC.

The chain links TRBV30 to TRBJ2-1; D remains ambiguous. V was cut by 0 bases and J by 12 bases, with 15 bases left in between. The length of the CDR3 is 13 residues. Germline values: CDR1 GTSNPN, CDR2 SVGIG (reference sequence). Here the CDR3 DNA reads TGTGCCTGGAGTGTATTCTCCCCCGAGCTGCAGTTCTTC. Residues: CAWSVFSPELQFF.

The gene calls are TRBV20-1 and TRBJ2-4; D is perhaps TRBD2 (6 bases). Germline V gene data show CDR1 as DFQATT and CDR2 as SNEGSKA (reference sequence). Trimming left V 6 bases short and J 8 bases short, with 8 bases between. The CDR3 loop spans 10 amino acids. CDR3 nucleotide sequence: TGCAGTGCAGGGGAGGACATTCAGTACTTC. Protein: CSAGEDIQYF.

This sequence joins TRBV28 and TRBJ1-6; D is undetermined. The CDR3 extends over 15 amino acids. Per germline, CDR1 MDHEN and CDR2 SYDVKM. Trimming cost V 6 bases and J 4 bases, with 13 bases left between them. The CDR3 here is CASRPSLLYNSPLHF. The CDR3 nucleotides read TGTGCCAGCAGACCCTCCTTGCTATATAATTCACCCCTCCACTTT. Filled out from reference TRBV28 and TRBJ1-6, the complete variable domain reads DVKVTQSSRYLVKRTGEKVFLECVQDMDHENMFWYRQDPGLGLRLIYFSYDVKMKEKGDIPEGYSVSREKKERFSLILESASTNQTSMYLCASRPSLLYNSPLHFGNGTRLTVT.

V usage is TRBV5-1 and J usage is TRBJ2-2; 9 bases match TRBD1. CDR3 size: 16 residues. V was clipped by 0 bases and J by 3 bases; unmatched bases: 3. Germline CDR1 reads SGHRS; CDR2 reads YFSETQ. The DNA of the CDR3 is TGCGCCAGCAGCTTGGCAGGGACAGGGTACACCGGGGAGCTGTTTTTT. Translating it yields CASSLAGTGYTGELFF.

This clone was seen only once. The chain carries TRBV30 and TRBJ2-3; 8 nucleotides agree with TRBD2. J lost 2 bases, V lost 2 bases, and 9 bases had no gene match. In germline, CDR1 is GTSNPN, CDR2 SVGIG (reference sequence). The CDR3 loop spans 16 amino acids. The CDR3 DNA is TGTGCCTGGAGTTACCAAGCGGGGGCCTTCACAGATACGCAGTATTTT. Translation: CAWSYQAGAFTDTQYF.

V is TRBV18 and J is TRBJ2-7; possibly TRBD2 for D (6 bases). CDR1 is KGHSH and CDR2 is LQKENI in the germline V gene. The CDR3 sequence is 14 residues long. V lost 3 bases to trimming and J lost 6 bases, with 15 bases between them. As DNA, the CDR3 is TGTGCCAGCTCACCCCGGGACTTCGGAGGCGAGCAGTACTTC. As protein: CASSPRDFGGEQYF. The variable domain in full, with the rest retrieved from reference TRBV18 and TRBJ2-7, is NAGVMQNPRHLVRRRGQEARLRCSPMKGHSHVYWYRQLPEEGLKFMVYLQKENIIDESGMPKERFSAEFPKEGPSILRIQQVVRGDSAAYFCASSPRDFGGEQYFGPGTRLTVT.

This chain uses TRBV5-5 with TRBJ2-3, with 8 bases lining up with TRBD1. Germline V CDR1 and CDR2: SGHKS, YYEKEE (reference sequence). This CDR3 has 16 residues. V gave up 4 bases and J gave up 6 bases; unmatched junction bases: 13. This CDR3 is CASSLPGQGSSDTQYF. The CDR3 DNA sequence: TGTGCCAGCAGCCTCCCCGGACAGGGTAGCTCCGATACGCAGTATTTT. Filled out from reference TRBV5-5 and TRBJ2-3, the complete variable domain reads DAGVTQSPTHLIKTRGQQVTLRCSPISGHKSVSWYQQVLGQGPQFIFQYYEKEERGRGNFPDRFSARQFPNYSSELNVNALLLGDSALYLCASSLPGQGSSDTQYFGPGTRLTVL.

As concerns this clone: Its ends do not fully match the called genes, so a read error is possible. CDR3 sequence: CASSLEGAGYPAETQYF. Written as DNA, the CDR3 is TGCGCCAGCAGCTTGGAGGGTGCGGGGTACCCAGCAGAGACTCAGTACTTC. The chain couples TRBV5-1 to TRBJ2-5, with D possibly being TRBD2 (6 bases). CDR1 SGHRS and CDR2 YFSETQ come from the germline V gene. The CDR3 loop spans 17 amino acids.

This chain links TRBV7-9 with TRBJ1-6; 8 bases line up with TRBD1. J was trimmed by 4 bases and V by 4 bases; bases with no gene match: 6. The CDR3 has 16 residues. Germline CDR1 and CDR2: SEHNR and FQNEAQ (reference sequence). The CDR3 region has the DNA TGTGCCAGCAGCTCCTCGGACAGGGCGTATAATTCACCCCTCCACTTT. Its protein is CASSSSDRAYNSPLHF.

This clone was seen only once. CDR3 in amino acids: CASSKGGQGYQETQYF. DNA for the CDR3: TGTGCCAGCAGCAAAGGGGGACAGGGGTACCAAGAGACCCAGTACTTC. This chain links TRBV21-1 with TRBJ2-5; the table's D call of TRBD1 was not tested on the DNA. TRBV21-1 is an annotated pseudogene. The CDR3 loop spans 16 amino acids.

V gene TRBV19 combines with J gene TRBJ1-1, with 11 positions matching TRBD1. Germline CDR1 is LNHDA and CDR2 is SQIVND (reference sequence). V shed 7 bases, J shed 6 bases, and the junction held 7 bases outside the gene matches. The CDR3 runs 14 residues. The chain's CDR3 is CASIRTGGLAEAFF. The CDR3 DNA sequence: TGTGCCAGTATTCGGACAGGGGGCTTAGCTGAAGCTTTCTTT.

The chain joins TRBV23-1 to TRBJ2-7, with D unclear. TRBV23-1 is recorded as an ORF, its role being uncertain. The CDR3 covers 14 residues. Trimming removed 1 base at V and 0 bases at J, with 7 bases between. CDR3 protein: CASSQWALSYEQYF. CDR3 nucleotide sequence: TGCGCCAGCAGTCAATGGGCCCTCTCCTACGAGCAGTACTTC.

This chain joins TRBV3-1 (or the pseudogene TRBV3-2) and TRBJ2-7; 8 nucleotides line up with TRBD1. Per germline, CDR1 LGHDT and CDR2 YNNKEL (reference sequence). The trim removed 4 bases at V and 2 bases at J, leaving 4 bases unmatched. There are 14 residues in the CDR3. The CDR3 sequence: CASSPSTGAYEQYF. CDR3 coding DNA: TGTGCCAGCAGCCCATCGACAGGGGCCTACGAGCAGTACTTC.

This chain joins TRBV6-5 and TRBJ2-7; D not resolved. This CDR3 is 14 amino acids long. Germline CDR1 is MNHEY and CDR2 is SVGAGI. Trimming pared 6 bases from V and 2 bases from J, leaving 14 bases between. In nucleotides, the CDR3 is TGTGCCAGCAGACGTACACGAGGTCCCTACGAGCAGTACTTC. Amino acid sequence: CASRRTRGPYEQYF.

This clone has just one count. The chain couples TRBV4-2 to TRBJ1-1; D remains unclear. The V and J ends lost 3 bases and 1 base respectively, with 6 bases between them. There are 13 residues in the CDR3. The germline V gene has CDR1 LGHNA and CDR2 YNFKEQ. CDR3 nucleotide sequence: TGTGCCAGCAGCCAGGGCAAGAACACTGAAGCTTTCTTT. It specifies CASSQGKNTEAFF.

V and J are TRBV11-2 and TRBJ1-2, with 7 bases fitting TRBD1. This CDR3 comprises 14 residues. Germline V gene data show CDR1 as SGHAT and CDR2 as FQNNGV. J gave up 6 bases and V 5 bases, and 9 bases lay outside the gene matches. CDR3 DNA: TGTGCCAGCAGCCGGGACAGCCGTCAGGATGGCTACACCTTC. Translation: CASSRDSRQDGYTF.